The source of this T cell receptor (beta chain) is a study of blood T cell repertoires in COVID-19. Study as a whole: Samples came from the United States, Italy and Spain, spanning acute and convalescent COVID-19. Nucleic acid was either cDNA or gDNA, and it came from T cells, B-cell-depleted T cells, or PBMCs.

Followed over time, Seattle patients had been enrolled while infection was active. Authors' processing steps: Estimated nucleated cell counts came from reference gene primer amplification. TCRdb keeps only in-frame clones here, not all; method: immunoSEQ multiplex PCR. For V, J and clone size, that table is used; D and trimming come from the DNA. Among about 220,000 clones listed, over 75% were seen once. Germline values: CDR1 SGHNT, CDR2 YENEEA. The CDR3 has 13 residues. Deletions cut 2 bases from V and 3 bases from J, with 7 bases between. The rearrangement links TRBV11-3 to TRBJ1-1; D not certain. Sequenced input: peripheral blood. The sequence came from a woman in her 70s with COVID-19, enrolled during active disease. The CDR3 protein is CASSLRADTEAFF. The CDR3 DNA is TGTGCCAGCAGCTTACGAGCGGACACTGAAGCTTTCTTT. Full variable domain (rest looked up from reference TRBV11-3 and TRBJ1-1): EAGVVQSPRYKIIEKKQPVAFWCNPISGHNTLYWYLQNLGQGPELLIRYENEEAVDDSQLPKDRFSAERLKGVDSTLKIQPAELGDSAVYLCASSLRADTEAFFGQGTRLTVV.